This TCR beta chain was observed in a study of spatial heterogeneity in lung cancer. Study-wide results and limits: Ubiquitous expanded tumor TCRs were seen in blood more at resection than at follow-up.

This clonotype was recorded at least ten times. The antigen is unknown. A single record per CDR3 protein comes from TCRdb applying MiXCR to the 5' RACE reads. The sample lists approximately 40,000 distinct CDR3 sequences, more than 7% occurring once. Germline V gene lookup returns CDR1 SEHNR and CDR2 FQNEAQ (reference sequence). This CDR3 is 12 amino acids long. Trimming shortened V by 3 bases and J by 10 bases, and 10 bases separated the two germline ends. Time point described: sample taken at primary tumor resection. 55 to 80 TRACERx patients with early, untreated non-small cell lung cancer donated samples. Sequencing was performed on whole RNA extracted from tumor and nontumor lung tissue, or from frozen PBMC, and the material was left unsorted.

The V and J genes are TRBV7-9 and TRBJ2-1, with D possibly matching TRBD1 (5 bases). This receptor was obtained from a female donor with early-stage non-small cell lung cancer. The material was PBMCs, obtained at surgery. CDR3 bases: TGTGCCAGCAGCTTCAGGGCTGGGGAGCAGTTCTTC. This sequence encodes CASSFRAGEQFF.